The clone carrying this T cell receptor (beta chain) was observed a handful of times. This specimen comes from a study of molecular identifiers for immune sequencing clone quantification. TCRdb recomputed calls from the PCR reads with MiXCR, one row per CDR3 protein. Here the sample spans approximately 630,000 distinct CDR3 sequences, less than 30% being singletons. Trimming shortened V by 6 bases and J by 1 base, and 12 bases separated the two germline ends. The CDR3 length is 14 residues. The receptor comes from a human donor in good health. Some libraries in this study had Jurkat cell RNA spiked in. Sequenced material: naive CD8+ T cells from blood, with Jurkat cell RNA spiked in. Subset here: FACS-sorted CD8+CD4-CCR7+CD45RA+ naive T cells. This rearrangement joins TRBV12-3 or TRBV12-4 to TRBJ1-1, with D possibly matching TRBD1 (6 bases). The CDR3 sequence is CASRHIRGNTEAFF. The CDR3, as DNA: TGTGCCAGCAGGCACATCAGGGGGAACACTGAAGCTTTCTTT.